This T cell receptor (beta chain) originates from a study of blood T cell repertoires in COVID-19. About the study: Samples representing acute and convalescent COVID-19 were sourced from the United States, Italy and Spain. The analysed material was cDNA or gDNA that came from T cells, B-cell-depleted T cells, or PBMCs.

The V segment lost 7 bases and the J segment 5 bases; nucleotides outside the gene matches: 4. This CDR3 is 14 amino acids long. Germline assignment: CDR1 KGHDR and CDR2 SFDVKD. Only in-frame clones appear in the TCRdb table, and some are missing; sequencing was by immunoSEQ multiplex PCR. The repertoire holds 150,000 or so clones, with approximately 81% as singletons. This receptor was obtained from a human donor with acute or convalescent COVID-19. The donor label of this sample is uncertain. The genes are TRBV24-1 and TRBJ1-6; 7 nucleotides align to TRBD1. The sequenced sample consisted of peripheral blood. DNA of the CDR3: TGTGCCACCAGGTTGGGACAGAATAATTCACCCCTCCACTTT. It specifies CATRLGQNNSPLHF.